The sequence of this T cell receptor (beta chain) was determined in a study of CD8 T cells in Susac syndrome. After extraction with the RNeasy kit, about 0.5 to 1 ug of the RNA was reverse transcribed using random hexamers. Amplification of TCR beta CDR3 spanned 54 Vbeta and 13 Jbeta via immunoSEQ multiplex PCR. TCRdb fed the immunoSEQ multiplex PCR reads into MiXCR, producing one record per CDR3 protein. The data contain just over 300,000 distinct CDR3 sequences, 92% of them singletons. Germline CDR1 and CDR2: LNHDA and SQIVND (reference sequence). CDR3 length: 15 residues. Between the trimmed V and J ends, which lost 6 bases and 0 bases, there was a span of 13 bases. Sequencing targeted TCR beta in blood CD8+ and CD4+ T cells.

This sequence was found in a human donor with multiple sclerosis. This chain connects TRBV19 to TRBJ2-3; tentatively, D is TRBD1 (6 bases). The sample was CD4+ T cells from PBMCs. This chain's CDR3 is CASRFGTKSTDTQYF. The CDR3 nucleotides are TGTGCCAGTAGGTTCGGGACAAAAAGCACAGATACGCAGTATTTT.